This T cell receptor (beta chain) was obtained from a study of blood T cell repertoires in COVID-19. Sequenced by immunoSEQ multiplex PCR; TCRdb stores in-frame clones only, minus some. The data show a few hundred thousand clones, with about 86% seen just once and under 8.5% held by the top ten. The CDR3 runs to 15 residues. Germline-derived CDR1 and CDR2 are MGHRA and YSYEKL. Trimming stripped 5 bases from V and 1 base from J, with 15 bases between. The J gene is TRBJ2-7, the V gene TRBV4-1; TRBD2 is a possible D gene (6 bases). This clonotype was sampled from a woman aged 60-75 years with COVID-19, enrolled during active disease. Specimen: peripheral blood. The CDR3, as DNA: TGCGCCAGCAGCTACCTTCGGGGGTATTCCTACGAGCAGTACTTC. Translation gives CASSYLRGYSYEQYF.